These T cell receptor beta chains were read from a single sample in a study of T cell responses to AZD1222 COVID-19 vaccine. Data came from immunoSEQ multiplex PCR; TCRdb stores just in-frame clones and leaves some out. The sample has around 140,000 clones, about 90% seen once. The sample was peripheral blood, taken 28 days after the second dose of the MenACWY control vaccine. The receptors here all came from an adult who received the MenACWY meningococcal vaccine as a control. Each CDR3 is given with its conserved first and last residue. Each record gives: clone size, D gene, J gene, V gene, CDR3 DNA, CDR3 protein. A D gene is named only where the DNA matches it firmly. A clone size is listed for some rows: how often the clone was seen (once, few, many), or a class if it is expanded.

clone_size: -; d_call: TRBD2; j_call: TRBJ2-5; v_call: TRBV3-1/TRBV3-2; cdr3_nt: TGTGCCAGCAGCTCGAGCGGGGGCGGGGAGACCCAGTACTTC; cdr3_aa: CASSSSGGGETQYF
clone_size: -; d_call: -; j_call: TRBJ1-4; v_call: TRBV2; cdr3_nt: TGTGCCAGCAGTGAATACAGCCCAACTAATGAAAAACTGTTTTTT; cdr3_aa: CASSEYSPTNEKLFF
clone_size: -; d_call: -; j_call: TRBJ2-5; v_call: TRBV6-5; cdr3_nt: TGTGCCAGCAGATCTGCGGACAGACAAGAGACCCAGTACTTC; cdr3_aa: CASRSADRQETQYF
clone_size: few; d_call: TRBD2; j_call: TRBJ2-2; v_call: TRBV5-1; cdr3_nt: TGCGCCAGCAGCTTGGTCACTAGCGGGACCGGCGGGGAGCTGTTTTTT; cdr3_aa: CASSLVTSGTGGELFF
clone_size: -; d_call: -; j_call: TRBJ2-7; v_call: TRBV30; cdr3_nt: TGTGCCTGGGGGACGGGATACTACGAGCAGTACTTC; cdr3_aa: CAWGTGYYEQYF
clone_size: -; d_call: TRBD2; j_call: TRBJ2-1; v_call: TRBV19; cdr3_nt: TGTGCCAGTAGTATTCTAGCGGGGCAATACAATGAGCAGTTCTTC; cdr3_aa: CASSILAGQYNEQFF
clone_size: -; d_call: -; j_call: TRBJ1-5; v_call: TRBV19; cdr3_nt: TGTGCCAGTAGTTCTCAACCCCCAGGCGGGTCCAATCAGCCCCAGCATTTT; cdr3_aa: CASSSQPPGGSNQPQHF
clone_size: -; d_call: TRBD1; j_call: TRBJ1-1; v_call: TRBV5-3; cdr3_nt: TGTGCCAGAAGCTTGCCTAGGCCGGGACAGGGTAACACTGAAGCTTTCTTT; cdr3_aa: CARSLPRPGQGNTEAFF
clone_size: -; d_call: TRBD1; j_call: TRBJ1-1; v_call: TRBV5-5; cdr3_nt: TGTGCCAGCAGCTGGACTGAGGGTCTAGGGGGCGACGCTTTCTTT; cdr3_aa: CASSWTEGLGGDAFF
clone_size: -; d_call: -; j_call: TRBJ1-2; v_call: TRBV24-1; cdr3_nt: TGTGCCACCAGTGGCCGGGGTGGGTCTAACTATGGCTACACCTTC; cdr3_aa: CATSGRGGSNYGYTF
clone_size: -; d_call: -; j_call: TRBJ1-2; v_call: TRBV15; cdr3_nt: TGTGCCACCAGCAGAGATCATATGGGACGGCACTTC; cdr3_aa: CATSRDHMGRHF
clone_size: -; d_call: -; j_call: TRBJ1-3; v_call: TRBV19; cdr3_nt: TGTGCCAGTAGTAAACTAGTGGATACAGCCATATATTTT; cdr3_aa: CASSKLVDTAIYF
clone_size: -; d_call: -; j_call: TRBJ1-1; v_call: TRBV29-1; cdr3_nt: TGCAGCGTTGGCCCGGGTGGGGTAAACACTGAAGCTTTCTTT; cdr3_aa: CSVGPGGVNTEAFF
clone_size: once; d_call: TRBD1; j_call: TRBJ1-6; v_call: TRBV7-8; cdr3_nt: TGTGCCAGCAGCACAAACCCGGACAGGGTCCCACCCCTCCACTTT; cdr3_aa: CASSTNPDRVPPLHF
clone_size: -; d_call: TRBD2; j_call: TRBJ2-1; v_call: TRBV5-1; cdr3_nt: TGCGCCAGCAGCAAGGGACTAGCCGCGAGCTCCTACAATGAGCAGTTCTTC; cdr3_aa: CASSKGLAASSYNEQFF
clone_size: -; d_call: -; j_call: TRBJ1-1; v_call: TRBV11-1; cdr3_nt: TGTGCCAGCAGCTTACGGGGGAACACTGAAGCTTTCTTT; cdr3_aa: CASSLRGNTEAFF
clone_size: -; d_call: -; j_call: TRBJ2-2; v_call: TRBV5-6; cdr3_nt: TGTGCCAGCAGCTTGTCTGGGACCGGGGAGCTGTTTTTT; cdr3_aa: CASSLSGTGELFF
clone_size: -; d_call: -; j_call: TRBJ1-3; v_call: TRBV5-1; cdr3_nt: TGCGCCAGCAGCTTGGTGGCAGGGGCTACCTCTGGAAACACCATATATTTT; cdr3_aa: CASSLVAGATSGNTIYF
clone_size: -; d_call: -; j_call: TRBJ2-3; v_call: TRBV18; cdr3_nt: TGTGCCAGCTCACCTCAGGGCGATACGCAGTATTTT; cdr3_aa: CASSPQGDTQYF
clone_size: -; d_call: -; j_call: TRBJ2-5; v_call: TRBV9; cdr3_nt: TGTGCCAGTGCACGGGGCCTGCCCCCCCCACAAGAGACCCAGTACTTC; cdr3_aa: CASARGLPPPQETQYF
clone_size: -; d_call: -; j_call: TRBJ1-2; v_call: TRBV7-9; cdr3_nt: TGTGCCAGCAGCCCGATGTCCGACTATGGCTACACCTTC; cdr3_aa: CASSPMSDYGYTF
clone_size: -; d_call: -; j_call: TRBJ1-1; v_call: TRBV13; cdr3_nt: TGTGCCAGCAGCTTAGTTAGGAACACTGAAGCTTTCTTT; cdr3_aa: CASSLVRNTEAFF